This T cell receptor (beta chain) was sequenced in a study of cytomegalovirus exposure and HLA in healthy donors. Study-level findings and limits: An analysis was carried out at a later point. It showed that HLA-associated TCR beta chains were more clonally expanded than equally common non-associated chains. TRBV6-2, TRBV6-3 and some other V segments were excluded as indistinguishable. Productive rates of about 90% or about 30% were seen for most TCR beta V segments in an earlier analysis. The study had only CMV serostatus as immune exposure information.

Germline loops: CDR1 MNHEY, CDR2 SVGAGI. The germline V and J ends were trimmed by 2 bases and 6 bases, with 11 bases remaining between them. CDR3 length: 14 amino acids. The table lists this clone with a few counts. Its antigen is unidentified. Amplification used 60 Vbeta primers and 13 Jbeta primers. Repertoires were generated with immunoSEQ multiplex PCR, while TCRdb's copy carries only in-frame clones and drops some. The repertoire holds 95,000 to 100,000 clones, with about four fifths as singletons. Source material: PBMCs. The chain couples TRBV6-5 to TRBJ2-4, with D perhaps TRBD1 (5 bases). This receptor was taken from a woman in her thirties or forties in good health and CMV-seronegative. Here the CDR3 DNA reads TGTGCCAGCAGTTACAGTCAGGGAAGAAACATTCAGTACTTC. Translated: CASSYSQGRNIQYF.